This T cell receptor (beta chain) was retrieved from a study of OX40 agonist ivuxolimab in advanced cancers. As for the study in general: Three patients showed partial responses: one hepatocellular carcinoma and two cutaneous melanoma cases. Overall study findings and caveats: Normalized T-cell clonal expansion was also low in some nonresponders.

Germline V lookup: CDR1 MNHEY, CDR2 SMNVEV (reference sequence). The CDR3 has 15 residues. Trimming took 8 bases from V and 3 from J; bases not matched to a gene: 8. Profiling relied on immunoSEQ multiplex PCR, and the TCRdb table lists in-frame clones only, not all of them. Among about 100,000 clones listed, approximately 90% were seen once. Notes on this clone: Antigen: not known.

This sequence joins TRBV27 and TRBJ2-1; 9 bases align to TRBD2. The receptor's source is an adult with an advanced solid tumor such as melanoma, head and neck, liver or kidney cancer. This material consisted of CD4+ or CD8+ T cells sorted from blood, taken in a trial of the OX40 agonist ivuxolimab. CDR3 DNA sequence: TGTGCCAGCCTAAAACGACTAGCGGTCTACAATGAGCAGTTCTTC. Translating it yields CASLKRLAVYNEQFF.